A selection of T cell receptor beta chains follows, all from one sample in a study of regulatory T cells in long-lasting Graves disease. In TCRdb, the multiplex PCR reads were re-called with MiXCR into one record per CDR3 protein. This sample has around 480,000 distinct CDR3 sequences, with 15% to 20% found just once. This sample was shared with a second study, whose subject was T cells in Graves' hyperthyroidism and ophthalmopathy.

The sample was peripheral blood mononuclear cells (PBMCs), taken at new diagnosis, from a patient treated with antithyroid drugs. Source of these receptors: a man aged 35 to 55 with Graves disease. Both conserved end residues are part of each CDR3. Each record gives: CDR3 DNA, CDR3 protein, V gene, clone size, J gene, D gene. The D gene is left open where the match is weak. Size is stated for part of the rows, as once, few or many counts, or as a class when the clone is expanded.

TGCAGTGCTAGTATAGCGAACGAGCAGTTCTTC | CSASIANEQFF | TRBV20-1 | many | TRBJ2-1 | .
TGCAGTGCTAGAGATTGGGACGGCAACACTGAAGCTTTCTTT | CSARDWDGNTEAFF | TRBV20-1 | . | TRBJ1-1 | .
TGCAGTACTCGGACAGGGCTGAGCTCCTATAATTCACCCCTCCACTTT | CSTRTGLSSYNSPLHF | TRBV20-1 | . | TRBJ1-6 | TRBD1
TGCAGTGCGCCGGGACTAGCTGATTTCGATGAGCAGTTCTTC | CSAPGLADFDEQFF | TRBV20-1 | many | TRBJ2-1 | TRBD2
TGCAGCGTTCGGACTAGCGGGAGTGAGACCGGGGAGCTGTTTTTT | CSVRTSGSETGELFF | TRBV29-1 | many | TRBJ2-2 | TRBD2
TGTGCCAGCTGGGACAGGTCACAAGAGACCCAGTACTTC | CASWDRSQETQYF | TRBV28 | . | TRBJ2-5 | TRBD1
TGTGCCAGCAGCGTAGAGCTAGCGGGCTCCTACAATGAGCAGTTCTTC | CASSVELAGSYNEQFF | TRBV9 | . | TRBJ2-1 | TRBD2
TGTGCCTGGAGTGATGAGCACGGAAACACCATATATTTT | CAWSDEHGNTIYF | TRBV30 | many | TRBJ1-3 | .
TGCAGCGAGGGACAGCTTGAAGCTTTCTTT | CSEGQLEAFF | TRBV29-1 | . | TRBJ1-1 | TRBD1
TGTGCCAGCAGCTTGGTTCGGGACAATCAGCCCCAGCATTTT | CASSLVRDNQPQHF | TRBV5-5 | few | TRBJ1-5 | .
TGTGCCAGTAAGCCGGGGTGGAATAGCAATCAGCCCCAGCATTTT | CASKPGWNSNQPQHF | TRBV19 | few | TRBJ1-5 | .
TGTGCCAGCGGGACAGGGGGCGGGTACGAGCAGTACTTC | CASGTGGGYEQYF | TRBV10-3 | few | TRBJ2-7 | TRBD1
TGTGCCACGGGACAGGGGCCATACAATGAGCAGTTCTTC | CATGQGPYNEQFF | TRBV6-1 | many | TRBJ2-1 | TRBD1
TGTGCCAGCTCACCACCGTCTACGGGGGGTACGCAGTATTTT | CASSPPSTGGTQYF | TRBV18 | many | TRBJ2-3 | TRBD2
TGCGCCAGCAGCTTGGAAGGACAGATCTCCTACAATGAGCAGTTCTTC | CASSLEGQISYNEQFF | TRBV5-1 | many | TRBJ2-1 | .
TGTGCCAGCAGCTCCCGGGACTATAACACCGGGGAGCTGTTTTTT | CASSSRDYNTGELFF | TRBV9 | few | TRBJ2-2 | TRBD2
TGTGCCAGCAGTGAAGGGACAGGGCTAGGCGAGCAGTACTTC | CASSEGTGLGEQYF | TRBV2 | . | TRBJ2-7 | TRBD1
TGTGCCAGCAGTTACTACCCGACAGGGGAGGGATATGGCTACACCTTC | CASSYYPTGEGYGYTF | TRBV6-9 | . | TRBJ1-2 | TRBD1
TGCAGTGCTAGGGCCGGGACAGGGAGCCCTGAAGCTTTCTTT | CSARAGTGSPEAFF | TRBV20-1 | . | TRBJ1-1 | TRBD1
TGCGCCAGCAGCCAAGGGACAGGGCATACCTACGAGCAGTACTTC | CASSQGTGHTYEQYF | TRBV2 | . | TRBJ2-7 | TRBD1
TGTGCCAGCAGTTACCTAGCGGGAGTAGTGACGCAGTATTTT | CASSYLAGVVTQYF | TRBV6-5 | . | TRBJ2-3 | TRBD2
TGTGCCAGCAGCTTAACGGGCGTGAGGGGCACAGATACGCAGTATTTT | CASSLTGVRGTDTQYF | TRBV7-3 | many | TRBJ2-3 | .
TGCGCCAGCAGCTTGGCGGGAGGTCTTAACACCGGGGAGCTGTTTTTT | CASSLAGGLNTGELFF | TRBV5-1 | . | TRBJ2-2 | TRBD2
TGTGCCAGCAGTTACTCACAGGTCAACTCTGGAAACACCATATATTTT | CASSYSQVNSGNTIYF | TRBV6-5 | few | TRBJ1-3 | .
TGTGCCAGCAGCTCCGTGGGCAGCTCCTACAATGAGCAGTTCTTC | CASSSVGSSYNEQFF | TRBV7-2 | many | TRBJ2-1 | .
TGTGCCAGCAGCTTAGAGCTGGGCGAGCAGTACTTC | CASSLELGEQYF | TRBV28 | many | TRBJ2-7 | .
TGTGCCAGCAGTGAAACCAGGAGTCGGGGTCAGCCCCAGCATTTT | CASSETRSRGQPQHF | TRBV6-1 | many | TRBJ1-5 | .
TGTGCCAGCAGCTGGAAAGCGGGAGGTTTTTTTCGGGAGCAGTTCTTC | CASSWKAGGFFREQFF | TRBV7-8 | many | TRBJ2-1 | TRBD2
TGTGCCAGCAGCTATACCGGGAACTCTGGAAACACCATATATTTT | CASSYTGNSGNTIYF | TRBV7-9 | . | TRBJ1-3 | .
TGTGCCAGTGACGAAGGGACACAATACAATGAGCAGTTCTTC | CASDEGTQYNEQFF | TRBV28 | many | TRBJ2-1 | .
TGCGCCAGCAGCTTGGAACGGGGGAGGGCCCCCAATGAGCAGTTCTTC | CASSLERGRAPNEQFF | TRBV5-1 | many | TRBJ2-1 | TRBD2
TGTGCCAGCAGTTTGCGGGAGGGCCCGGGGGAGCAGTACTTC | CASSLREGPGEQYF | TRBV12-3/TRBV12-4 | . | TRBJ2-7 | TRBD2
TGTGCCACCAGTGGTACTAGCCTGGATGAGCAGTTCTTC | CATSGTSLDEQFF | TRBV24-1 | . | TRBJ2-1 | .
TGCGCCAGCAGCATCGGGGACCAAGAGACCCAGTACTTC | CASSIGDQETQYF | TRBV5-1 | few | TRBJ2-5 | .
TGTGCCAGCAGTGAGGGACTAGCCAGGGGAGGGACCCAGTACTTC | CASSEGLARGGTQYF | TRBV2 | many | TRBJ2-5 | TRBD2
TGTGCCAGCAGTTTCGTAGGGCAGATCTACGAGCAGTACTTC | CASSFVGQIYEQYF | TRBV28 | many | TRBJ2-7 | .
TGCAGTGCTAGCCCTATGGCAGGCAGCACAGATACGCAGTATTTT | CSASPMAGSTDTQYF | TRBV20-1 | . | TRBJ2-3 | .
TGTGCCAGCAGCCAGGACAGTTATAGCGGAAACACCATATATTTT | CASSQDSYSGNTIYF | TRBV13 | many | TRBJ1-3 | .
TGTGCCAGCAGTCCGATGACAGGGTATGAATCCACTGAAGCTTTCTTT | CASSPMTGYESTEAFF | TRBV28 | many | TRBJ1-1 | TRBD1
TGCGCCAGCAAAGGACAGGGCAACTACGAGCAGTACTTC | CASKGQGNYEQYF | TRBV5-1 | many | TRBJ2-7 | TRBD1
TGTGCCACCAGTAGGGGGCCTACAGGCGGGAATGAGCAGTTCTTC | CATSRGPTGGNEQFF | TRBV24-1 | . | TRBJ2-1 | TRBD1
TGTGCCAGCAGCCACACAGGACGGGATAAGGTGGGGAATGAGCAGTTCTTC | CASSHTGRDKVGNEQFF | TRBV3-1 | . | TRBJ2-1 | .
TGTGCCAGCAGCACGGGACTAGCGGGAGGGCCGGTTTACAATGAGCAGTTCTTC | CASSTGLAGGPVYNEQFF | TRBV9 | many | TRBJ2-1 | TRBD2
TGCAGCGCTGGGGGGATTCCCGGGGAGCTGTTTTTT | CSAGGIPGELFF | TRBV29-1 | few | TRBJ2-2 | .
TGTGCCAGCAGCTTAGGTGGGACTTTGGATACGCAGTATTTT | CASSLGGTLDTQYF | TRBV7-9 | . | TRBJ2-3 | .
TGTGCCAGCAGTGAAGTGAGGCGGATCTCTGGAAACACCATATATTTT | CASSEVRRISGNTIYF | TRBV6-1 | . | TRBJ1-3 | .
TGTGCCAGCAGTTTAATCGGGGAGCAGTACTTC | CASSLIGEQYF | TRBV28 | many | TRBJ2-7 | .
TGTGCCAGCAGTACCTCGGGACAGGGGGATGAAAAACTGTTTTTT | CASSTSGQGDEKLFF | TRBV28 | many | TRBJ1-4 | TRBD1
TGTGCCAGCAGCCCGACAGGGGGCGTGGACGAGCAGTACTTC | CASSPTGGVDEQYF | TRBV7-3 | many | TRBJ2-7 | TRBD1
TGTGCCAGCAGCTTGCGGAGGAATGAGCAGTTCTTC | CASSLRRNEQFF | TRBV13 | many | TRBJ2-1 | .
TGCGCCAGCAGCTTGGAAAGGTGGAGGGGTGGAGGTGAGCAGTTCTTC | CASSLERWRGGGEQFF | TRBV5-1 | . | TRBJ2-1 | .
TGTGCCAGCAGCACGGGACAGGGCCTCAGGGAGACCCAGTACTTC | CASSTGQGLRETQYF | TRBV11-2 | many | TRBJ2-5 | TRBD1
TGTGCCACCAGTGAAACCCGACTAGCGGCCACAGATACGCAGTATTTT | CATSETRLAATDTQYF | TRBV24-1 | . | TRBJ2-3 | TRBD2